The clone carrying this TCR beta chain turned up a few times. This sample is drawn from a study of CD8+CD57+ T cells in acquired aplastic anemia. About the research overall: The average for DNA from sorted CD4+ and CD8+ cells was 3 to 4 ug.

V was shortened by 0 bases and J by 1 base, with 9 bases between the two germline ends. The CDR3 covers 15 residues. Germline V CDR1 and CDR2: MGHRA, YSYEKL. Sequencing was done on patients that had shown CD8+CD57+ cell expansion by flow cytometry. Profiling that covered TCR beta VDJ and CDR3 relied on genomic DNA as its template. TCRdb analysed the reads with MiXCR anew, one entry per CDR3 protein. The sample has some 200,000 distinct CDR3 sequences, roughly 50% seen once; the top ten hold about 1.8%. This chain uses TRBV4-1 with TRBJ1-1, with D unclear. This receptor was taken from a human donor with aplastic anemia. Material for sequencing was sorted CD4+, CD8+, or CD8+CD57+ T cells (not recorded which) from PBMCs. DNA for the CDR3: TGCGCCAGCAGCCAAGATAGCGGTTCGAACACTGAAGCTTTCTTT. It is translated as CASSQDSGSNTEAFF.